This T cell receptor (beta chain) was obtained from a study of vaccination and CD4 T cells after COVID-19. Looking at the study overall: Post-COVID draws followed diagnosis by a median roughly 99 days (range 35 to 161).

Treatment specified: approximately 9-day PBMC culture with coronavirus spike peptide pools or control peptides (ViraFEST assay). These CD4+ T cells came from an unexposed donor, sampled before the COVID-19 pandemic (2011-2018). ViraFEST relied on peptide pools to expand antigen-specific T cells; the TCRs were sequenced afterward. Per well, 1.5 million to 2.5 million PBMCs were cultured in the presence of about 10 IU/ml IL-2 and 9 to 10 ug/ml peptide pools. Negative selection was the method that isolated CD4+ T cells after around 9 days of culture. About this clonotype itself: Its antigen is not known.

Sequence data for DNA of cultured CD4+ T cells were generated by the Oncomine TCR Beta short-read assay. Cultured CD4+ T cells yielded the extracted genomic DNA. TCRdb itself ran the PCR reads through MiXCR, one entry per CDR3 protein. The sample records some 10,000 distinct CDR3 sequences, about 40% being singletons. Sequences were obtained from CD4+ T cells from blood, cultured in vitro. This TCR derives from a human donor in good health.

CDR3 nucleotide sequence: TGTGCCAGCAGCTTAGGCCGCCGACAGACCGCCGGGGAGCTGTTTTTT. Translating gives CASSLGRRQTAGELFF. The genes are TRBV7-2 and TRBJ2-2; D possibly corresponds to TRBD1 (5 bases). This CDR3 has 16 amino acids. Germline V CDR1 and CDR2: SGHTA, FQGNSA. V was trimmed by 1 base and J by 6 bases, leaving 15 bases between them.